This TCR beta chain was identified in a study of shared clonotypes between healthy human individuals. General observations from the study: The generation probabilities recorded for non-shared clonotypes fell below those of clonotypes shared by all four donors. Memory subsets had estimated richness that was generally smaller than that of naive subsets.

Splitting the CD4+ cells yielded a CD45RA+ naive subset and a CD45RA-negative memory subset. This table comes from immunoSEQ multiplex PCR, and its TCRdb copy is limited to in-frame clones, with some not included. The data hold over 2 million clones, with 85% to 95% observed a single time. As for this clone: Its antigen remains unidentified. Other DNA variants within this sample encode the same CDR3.

Sequencing used naive CD4+ T cells sorted from blood. The subset was: CD45RA+ positively selected. This TCR was recovered from a man between 18 and 29 years old in good health.

CDR3 protein: CASSLPSGSSYNEQFF. Written as DNA, the CDR3 is TGCGCCAGCAGCTTGCCTAGCGGGAGCTCCTACAATGAGCAGTTCTTC. This chain links TRBV5-1 with TRBJ2-1, with 10 bases aligning to TRBD2. Germline lookup yields CDR1 SGHRS and CDR2 YFSETQ. This CDR3 has 16 amino acids. V dropped 1 base and J dropped 0; count of bases not matched to a gene: 1. The full variable domain, with the rest looked up from reference TRBV5-1 and TRBJ2-1, is KAGVTQTPRYLIKTRGQQVTLSCSPISGHRSVSWYQQTPGQGLQFLFEYFSETQRNKGNFPGRFSGRQFSNSRSEMNVSTLELGDSALYLCASSLPSGSSYNEQFFGPGTRLTVL.